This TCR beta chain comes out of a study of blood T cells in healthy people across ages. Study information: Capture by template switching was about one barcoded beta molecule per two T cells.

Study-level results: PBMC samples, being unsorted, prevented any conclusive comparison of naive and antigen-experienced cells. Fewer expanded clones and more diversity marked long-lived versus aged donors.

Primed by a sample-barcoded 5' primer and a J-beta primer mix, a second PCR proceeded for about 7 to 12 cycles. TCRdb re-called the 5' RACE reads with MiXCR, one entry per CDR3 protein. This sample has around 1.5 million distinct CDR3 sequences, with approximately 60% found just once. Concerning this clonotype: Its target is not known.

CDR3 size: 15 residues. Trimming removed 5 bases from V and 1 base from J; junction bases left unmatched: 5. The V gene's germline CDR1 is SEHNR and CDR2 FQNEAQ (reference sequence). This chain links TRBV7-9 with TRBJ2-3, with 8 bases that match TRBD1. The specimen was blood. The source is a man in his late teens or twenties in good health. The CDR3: CASSKTGVGTDTQYF. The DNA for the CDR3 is TGTGCCAGCAGCAAGACAGGGGTTGGCACAGATACGCAGTATTTT.